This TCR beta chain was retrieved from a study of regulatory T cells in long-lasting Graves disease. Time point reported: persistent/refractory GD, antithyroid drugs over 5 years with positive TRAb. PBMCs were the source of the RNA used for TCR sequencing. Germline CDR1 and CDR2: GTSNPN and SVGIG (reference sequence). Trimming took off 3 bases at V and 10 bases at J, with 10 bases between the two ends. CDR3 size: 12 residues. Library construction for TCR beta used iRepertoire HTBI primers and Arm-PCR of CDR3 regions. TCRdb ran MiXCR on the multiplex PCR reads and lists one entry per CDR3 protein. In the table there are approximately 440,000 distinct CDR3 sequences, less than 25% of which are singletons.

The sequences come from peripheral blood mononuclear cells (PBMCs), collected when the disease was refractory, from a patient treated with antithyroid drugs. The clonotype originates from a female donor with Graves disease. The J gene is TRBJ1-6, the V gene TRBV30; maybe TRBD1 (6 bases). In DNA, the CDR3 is TGTGCCTGGAGACAGGGCAACTCACCCCTCCACTTT. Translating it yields CAWRQGNSPLHF.